This T cell receptor beta chain emerged from a study of T-cell reconstitution after alpha-beta-depleted transplantation in children. A library of TCRbeta sequences, prepared with unique molecular identifiers, was generated. MiXCR, applied by TCRdb to the PCR reads, yields one record per CDR3 protein. The sample has 400,000 to 500,000 distinct CDR3 sequences, roughly a tenth seen once. Germline V gene lookup returns CDR1 DFQATT and CDR2 SNEGSKA (reference sequence). Trimming took 0 bases from V and 7 from J, leaving 9 bases between them. The CDR3 is made up of 12 amino acids. There are a few counts of this clonotype.

The sample consisted of PBMCs from the stem cell graft donor, taken from the stem cell graft. This clonotype was obtained from a human donor who donated a stem cell graft to a child with acute myeloid leukemia. This rearrangement joins TRBV20-1 to TRBJ1-2, with D unresolved. CDR3 sequence reads: CSARDEWVGYTF. CDR3 nucleotides: TGCAGTGCTAGAGATGAGTGGGTTGGCTACACCTTC.